One sample yielded the 29 T cell receptor beta chains listed below, sequenced in a study of T cells after posttransplantation cyclophosphamide. Cyclophosphamide on days +3 and +4 followed busulfan-fludarabine conditioning and a marrow graft. Sequencing used immunoSEQ multiplex PCR; TCRdb keeps in-frame clones, though not all of them. The sample shows some 6,000 clones, 1.5% to 2% of them seen only once. Here the sequenced sample was PBMCs, taken about 230 days after a stem cell transplant with posttransplant cyclophosphamide. All receptors derive from a male patient between 25 and 39 years old who received an allogeneic stem cell transplant from a related donor, was CMV-positive, and had no GVHD. Certain T cells may be donor cells from the graft.

This clone was seen a handful of times. This rearrangement joins TRBV4-2 to TRBJ2-1; D not certain. Germline CDR1 LGHNA, CDR2 YNFKEQ. V dropped 4 bases and J dropped 8 bases, with 9 bases sitting between them. This CDR3 is 12 amino acids long. DNA of the CDR3: TGTGCCAGCAGCCCTCTGGGCTATGAGCAGTTCTTC. It translates to CASSPLGYEQFF.

The chain carries TRBV7-9 and TRBJ2-7, with D possibly TRBD2 on 6 matching bases. V was trimmed by 4 bases and J by 3 bases, leaving 10 bases between them. Germline CDR1 reads SEHNR; CDR2 reads FQNEAQ (reference sequence). CDR3 length equals 13 residues. The CDR3 DNA reads as TGTGCCAGCAGCTACGAGGGAGGCTACGAGCAGTACTTC. Amino acids: CASSYEGGYEQYF.

In this sample, this clone turned up a few times. This chain connects TRBV6-5 to TRBJ1-1; 7 bases fit TRBD1. Unmatched junction bases numbered 1, after V lost 2 bases and J lost 10 bases. Germline CDR1 reads MNHEY; CDR2 reads SVGAGI. The CDR3 loop spans 11 amino acids. CDR3 residues: CASSYQGVAFF. The CDR3 bases are TGTGCCAGCAGTTACCAGGGGGTAGCTTTCTTT.

The rearrangement uses TRBV30 and TRBJ2-3; 9 nucleotides agree with TRBD2. CDR3 size: 16 residues. Germline V gives CDR1 GTSNPN, CDR2 SVGIG (reference sequence). J lost 2 bases, V lost 3 bases, and 9 bases had no gene match. CDR3 nucleotide sequence: TGTGCCTGGAGCGCCGCGGCGGGAGGGATCACAGATACGCAGTATTTT. Protein product: CAWSAAAGGITDTQYF.

This clone has only a few counts. Here the CDR3 reads CASSPRMADQPQHF. CDR3 nucleotides: TGTGCCAGCTCACCACGGATGGCGGATCAGCCCCAGCATTTT. The chain couples TRBV18 to TRBJ1-5; D is ambiguous. The CDR3 totals 14 residues. The V end lost 1 base, the J end lost 5 bases, and 9 bases lay between the germline ends. CDR1 and CDR2 from the germline V gene are KGHSH and LQKENI.

V and J are TRBV2 and TRBJ1-4; D is perhaps TRBD1 (5 bases). V lost 10 bases and J 0 bases, leaving 18 bases between the germline ends. The CDR3 runs to 16 residues. Germline V lookup: CDR1 SNHLY, CDR2 FYNNEI. Here the CDR3 DNA reads TGTGCCACCACGAGTCAGGGCCATGCAACTAATGAAAAACTGTTTTTT. Residues: CATTSQGHATNEKLFF.

This sequence joins TRBV5-4 and TRBJ2-1; 16 nucleotides agree with TRBD2. V lost 5 bases, J lost 1 base, and 9 bases stayed unmatched. The CDR3 sequence is 19 residues long. CDR1 is SGHNT, CDR2 YYREEE, per germline (reference sequence). CDR3 DNA sequence: TGTGCCAGCAGACGGGGACTAGCGGGAGGGCCCGCATCCTACAATGAGCAGTTCTTC. Its protein is CASRRGLAGGPASYNEQFF.

This clone was detected a few times. This chain uses TRBV11-2 with TRBJ2-1; possibly TRBD2 for D (6 bases). Germline V gene lookup returns CDR1 SGHAT and CDR2 FQNNGV. Trimming took off 5 bases at V and 0 bases at J, with 11 bases between the two ends. The CDR3 sequence is 15 residues long. The CDR3 reads CASSRISGSYNEQFF. DNA of the CDR3: TGTGCCAGCAGCAGGATTAGCGGCTCCTACAATGAGCAGTTCTTC.

This clone was found a few times. The chain uses TRBV5-6 and TRBJ1-1; weak D call: TRBD1 (6 bases). The ends were cut back, 5 bases at V and 3 bases at J, with 17 bases in the middle. The CDR3 loop spans 15 amino acids. Germline V gives CDR1 SGHDT, CDR2 YYEEEE. The CDR3 bases are TGTGCCAGCAGTTCGAAGGGGGGGCCCGACACTGAAGCTTTCTTT. It specifies CASSSKGGPDTEAFF.

This clone was observed a handful of times. The chain joins TRBV5-4 to TRBJ2-3; tentative D call: TRBD2 (5 bases). V lost 4 bases and J lost 3, with 12 bases in between. The CDR3 loop spans 14 amino acids. The germline CDR1 and CDR2 sequences are SGHNT and YYREEE (reference sequence). The CDR3 reads CASSPRGKTDTQYF. The DNA of the CDR3 is TGTGCCAGCAGCCCGAGAGGGAAAACAGATACGCAGTATTTT.

This clone has just a few counts. V gene TRBV5-4 combines with J gene TRBJ2-3; D ambiguous. Germline lookup yields CDR1 SGHNT and CDR2 YYREEE (reference sequence). The CDR3 totals 15 residues. Deletions cut 4 bases from V and 2 bases from J, with 14 bases between. The CDR3 reads CASSPLLQPTDTQYF. CDR3 in DNA: TGTGCCAGCAGCCCACTCCTGCAACCCACAGATACGCAGTATTTT.

This clone was observed a handful of times. The chain carries TRBV5-1 and TRBJ2-2; D possibly corresponds to TRBD1 (6 bases). This CDR3 is built from 16 residues. Germline V CDR1 and CDR2: SGHRS, YFSETQ. Trimming took 1 base from V and 4 from J, leaving 14 bases between them. CDR3 residues: CASSLTAGVGTGELFF. The DNA for the CDR3 is TGCGCCAGCAGCTTGACCGCAGGGGTTGGCACCGGGGAGCTGTTTTTT.

The chain carries TRBV7-9 and TRBJ2-6; D possibly corresponds to TRBD1 (6 bases). CDR1 is SEHNR and CDR2 is FQNEAQ in the germline V gene (reference sequence). V lost 11 bases, J lost 0 bases, and 8 bases lay in between. This CDR3 comprises 13 residues. The CDR3 loop is CALGASGANVLTF. Here the CDR3 DNA reads TGTGCCCTGGGGGCCTCTGGGGCCAACGTCCTGACTTTC.

This chain uses TRBV2 with TRBJ2-2; no firm D call. The CDR3 runs to 15 residues. V was shortened by 5 bases and J by 1 base, with 11 bases between the two germline ends. CDR1 and CDR2 from the germline V gene are SNHLY and FYNNEI. The CDR3 spells CASSLLAVNTGELFF. CDR3 in DNA: TGTGCCAGCAGTCTCCTTGCGGTGAACACCGGGGAGCTGTTTTTT.

V usage is TRBV13 and J usage is TRBJ2-7; 8 bases align to TRBD1. The CDR3 spans 16 residues. V lost 4 bases, J lost 0 bases, and 8 bases stayed unmatched. The germline gives CDR1 PRHDT, CDR2 FYEKMQ (reference sequence). The CDR3 reads CASSSPPGQASYEQYF. As DNA, the CDR3 is TGTGCCAGCAGCTCGCCTCCGGGACAGGCCTCCTACGAGCAGTACTTC.

This chain links TRBV19 with TRBJ2-7; 7 positions match TRBD1. The germline CDR1 and CDR2 sequences are LNHDA and SQIVND (reference sequence). The CDR3 sequence is 13 residues long. The junction had 3 bases not matched to a gene; V was cut back by 3 bases and J by 4 bases. CDR3 in DNA: TGTGCCAGTAGTATTACAGGGGCTTACGAGCAGTACTTC. Residues: CASSITGAYEQYF. Full variable domain (missing parts from reference TRBV19 and TRBJ2-7): DGGITQSPKYLFRKEGQNVTLSCEQNLNHDAMYWYRQDPGQGLRLIYYSQIVNDFQKGDIAEGYSVSREKKESFPLTVTSAQKNPTAFYLCASSITGAYEQYFGPGTRLTVT.

This clone was found a few times. The chain couples TRBV5-1 to TRBJ2-3, with 10 bases that match TRBD2. Trimming removed 3 bases from V and 4 bases from J; junction bases left unmatched: 5. The CDR3 contains 15 residues. CDR1 and CDR2 (germline): SGHRS, YFSETQ. The CDR3 here is CASSSSGRAADTQYF. The CDR3 bases are TGCGCCAGCAGCTCCAGCGGGAGGGCCGCAGATACGCAGTATTTT. The variable domain in full, completed from reference TRBV5-1 and TRBJ2-3, reads KAGVTQTPRYLIKTRGQQVTLSCSPISGHRSVSWYQQTPGQGLQFLFEYFSETQRNKGNFPGRFSGRQFSNSRSEMNVSTLELGDSALYLCASSSSGRAADTQYFGPGTRLTVL.

This chain joins TRBV7-2 and TRBJ2-2; TRBD2 matches 14 bases. J lost 3 bases, V lost 1 base, and 7 bases had no gene match. The CDR3 is 19 residues long. CDR1 SGHTA and CDR2 FQGNSA come from the germline V gene. CDR3 residues: CASSLGGTSGSFYTGELFF. The CDR3 DNA reads as TGTGCCAGCAGCTTAGGGGGGACTAGCGGGAGTTTTTACACCGGGGAGCTGTTTTTT.

The chain is built from TRBV7-8 and TRBJ2-5; tentatively, D is TRBD2 (6 bases). The CDR3 loop spans 15 amino acids. Trimming removed 2 bases from V and 4 bases from J, with 14 bases in between. Germline V gives CDR1 SGHVS, CDR2 FQNEAQ. CDR3 coding DNA: TGTGCCAGCAGCTTATCGCGGGGCATACGAGAGACCCAGTACTTC. Residues: CASSLSRGIRETQYF.

This clone came up a few times. As DNA, the CDR3 is TGTGCCAGCGACCAACACGGAGGTGAAAAACTGTTTTTT. Its translation is CASDQHGGEKLFF. This sequence joins TRBV2 and TRBJ1-4; no clear D gene. CDR1 and CDR2 (germline): SNHLY, FYNNEI. The CDR3 covers 13 residues. V was cut by 8 bases and J by 7 bases, with 14 bases left in between. Supplemented by reference TRBV2 and TRBJ1-4, the full variable domain reads EPEVTQTPSHQVTQMGQEVILRCVPISNHLYFYWYRQILGQKVEFLVSFYNNEISEKSEIFDDQFSVERPDGSNFTLKIRSTKLEDSAMYFCASDQHGGEKLFFGSGTQLSVL.

The chain links TRBV29-1 to TRBJ1-1, with a tentative D call TRBD1 (6 bases). The germline V gene has CDR1 SQVTM and CDR2 ANQGSEA. V lost 4 bases and J 10 bases, leaving 22 bases between the germline ends. CDR3 length: 14 amino acids. The chain's CDR3 is CSVVLNAKQGVAFF. In DNA form, the CDR3 reads TGCAGCGTTGTCTTGAACGCGAAACAGGGAGTAGCTTTCTTT.

This sequence joins TRBV29-1 and TRBJ2-1, with D perhaps TRBD1 (7 bases). With 6 bases removed from V and 8 bases from J, the gap between germline ends came to 20 bases. The CDR3 loop spans 14 amino acids. In germline, CDR1 is SQVTM, CDR2 ANQGSEA. The CDR3 sequence is CSVPGAGGLDEQFF. CDR3 sequence (DNA): TGCAGCGTGCCAGGGGCAGGGGGGTTGGATGAGCAGTTCTTC.

J is TRBJ2-1 and V is TRBV7-2; 9 positions match TRBD1. Germline lookup yields CDR1 SGHTA and CDR2 FQGNSA. V was clipped by 3 bases and J by 9 bases; unmatched bases: 6. This CDR3 region has 14 residues. The CDR3 spells CASSLGQGLVEQFF. The DNA for the CDR3 is TGTGCCAGCAGCTTGGGACAGGGATTGGTTGAGCAGTTCTTC.

This clone occurred a few times. The genes are TRBV7-3 and TRBJ2-7; 10 bases are shared with TRBD2. CDR1 SGHTA and CDR2 FQGTGA come from the germline V gene. The CDR3 spans 15 residues. V shed 0 bases, J shed 9 bases, and the junction held 8 bases outside the gene matches. Written as DNA, the CDR3 is TGTGCCAGCAGCTTAACGGCTAGCGGGGGCGAAGGGCAGTACTTC. This codes for CASSLTASGGEGQYF.

The rearrangement uses TRBV10-3 and TRBJ1-5, with D maybe TRBD1 (5 bases). The CDR3 extends over 13 amino acids. Germline V gene lookup returns CDR1 ENHRY and CDR2 SYGVKD. The V end lost 3 bases, the J end lost 4 bases, and 7 bases lay between the germline ends. Here the CDR3 reads CAISDRENQPQHF. The CDR3 bases are TGTGCCATCAGTGACAGGGAAAATCAGCCCCAGCATTTT.

This chain links TRBV5-5 with TRBJ1-5; D is unresolved. This CDR3 spans 14 amino acids. Per the germline V gene, CDR1 is SGHKS and CDR2 is YYEKEE (reference sequence). Trimming stripped 0 bases from V and 4 bases from J, with 8 bases between. CDR3 amino acids: CASSLVAVNQPQHF. The CDR3 region has the DNA TGTGCCAGCAGCTTGGTGGCGGTGAATCAGCCCCAGCATTTT.

In its sample, this clone was seen a few times. The CDR3 DNA reads TGTGCCAGCAGCCCCAGCGGGGACATGTACAATGAGCAGTTCTTC. It is translated as CASSPSGDMYNEQFF. J is TRBJ2-1 and V is TRBV27; the D gene is possibly TRBD2 (7 bases). The CDR3 contains 15 residues. V was shortened by 6 bases and J by 4 bases, with 16 bases between the two germline ends. From germline, CDR1 is MNHEY and CDR2 SMNVEV (reference sequence).

The rearrangement links TRBV15 to TRBJ2-4; maybe TRBD2 (6 bases). V gave up 0 bases and J gave up 6 bases, with 12 bases separating them. The CDR3 sequence is 15 residues long. Per germline, CDR1 LNHNV and CDR2 YYDKDF (reference sequence). DNA of the CDR3: TGTGCCACCAGCAGAGATCTTGGAGGGGTAAACATTCAGTACTTC. Residues: CATSRDLGGVNIQYF.

This clone was detected a few times. The chain combines TRBV28 with TRBJ2-1; possible D gene TRBD2, 6 bases. Germline V gene sequence: CDR1 MDHEN, CDR2 SYDVKM. CDR3 length equals 15 residues. V was trimmed by 6 bases and J by 0 bases, leaving 12 bases between them. The CDR3 nucleotides read TGTGCCAGCAGGTCGGGACTCACCTCCTACAATGAGCAGTTCTTC. Translated: CASRSGLTSYNEQFF.